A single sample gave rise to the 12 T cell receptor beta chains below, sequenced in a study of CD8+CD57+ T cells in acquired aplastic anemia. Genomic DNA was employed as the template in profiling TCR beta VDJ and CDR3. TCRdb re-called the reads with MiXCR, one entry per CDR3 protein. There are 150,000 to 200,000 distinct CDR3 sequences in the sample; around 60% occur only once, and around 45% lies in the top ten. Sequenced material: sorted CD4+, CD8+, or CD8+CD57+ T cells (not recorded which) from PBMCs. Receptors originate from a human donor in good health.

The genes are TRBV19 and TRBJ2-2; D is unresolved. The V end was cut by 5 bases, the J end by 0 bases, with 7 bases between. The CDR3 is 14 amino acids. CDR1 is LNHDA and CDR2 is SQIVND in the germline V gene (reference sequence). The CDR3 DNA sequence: TGTGCCAGTAGTTCGGGTCCGAACACCGGGGAGCTGTTTTTT. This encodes CASSSGPNTGELFF.

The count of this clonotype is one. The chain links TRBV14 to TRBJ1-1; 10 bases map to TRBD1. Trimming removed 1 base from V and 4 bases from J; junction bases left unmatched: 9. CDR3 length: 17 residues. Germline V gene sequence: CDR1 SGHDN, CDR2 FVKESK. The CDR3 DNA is TGTGCCAGCAGCCAAGTTCGACAGGGGGCAAGCGGCACTGAAGCTTTCTTT. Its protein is CASSQVRQGASGTEAFF.

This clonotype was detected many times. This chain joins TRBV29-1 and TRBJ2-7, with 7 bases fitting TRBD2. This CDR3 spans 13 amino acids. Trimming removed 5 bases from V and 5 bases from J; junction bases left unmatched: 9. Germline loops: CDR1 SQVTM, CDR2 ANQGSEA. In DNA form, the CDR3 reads TGCAGCGTTCGACCTAGCGGAAACAACGAGCAGTACTTC. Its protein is CSVRPSGNNEQYF.

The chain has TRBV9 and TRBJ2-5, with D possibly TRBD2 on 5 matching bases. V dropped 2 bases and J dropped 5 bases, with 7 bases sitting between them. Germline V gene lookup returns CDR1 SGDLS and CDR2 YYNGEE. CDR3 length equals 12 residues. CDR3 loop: CASSVSGETQYF. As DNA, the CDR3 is TGTGCCAGCAGCGTTTCGGGGGAGACCCAGTACTTC.

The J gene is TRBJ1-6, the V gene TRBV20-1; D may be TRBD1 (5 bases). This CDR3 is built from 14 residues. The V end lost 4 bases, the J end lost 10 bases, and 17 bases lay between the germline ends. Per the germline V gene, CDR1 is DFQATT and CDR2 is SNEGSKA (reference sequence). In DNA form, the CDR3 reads TGCAGTGCTACACGTGGGGACGGGTCCTCACCCCTCCACTTT. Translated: CSATRGDGSSPLHF.

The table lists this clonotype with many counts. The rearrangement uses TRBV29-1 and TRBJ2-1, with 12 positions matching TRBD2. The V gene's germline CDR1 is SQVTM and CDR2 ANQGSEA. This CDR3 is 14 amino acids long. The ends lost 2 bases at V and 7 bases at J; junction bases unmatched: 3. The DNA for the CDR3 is TGCAGCGTTGAAAGAGGGACTAGCGGGAATGAGCAGTTCTTC. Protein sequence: CSVERGTSGNEQFF.

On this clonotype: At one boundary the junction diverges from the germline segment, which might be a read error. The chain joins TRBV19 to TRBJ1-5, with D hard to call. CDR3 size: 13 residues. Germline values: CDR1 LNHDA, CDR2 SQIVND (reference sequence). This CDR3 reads CASSIERNQPQHF. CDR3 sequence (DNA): TGTGCCAGCAGTATAGAGAGAAATCAGCCCCAGCATTTT.

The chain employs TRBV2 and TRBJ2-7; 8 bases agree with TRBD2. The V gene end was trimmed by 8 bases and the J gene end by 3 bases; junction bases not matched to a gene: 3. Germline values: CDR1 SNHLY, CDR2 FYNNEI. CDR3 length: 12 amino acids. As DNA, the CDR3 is TGTGCCAGCCGTCTAGCGGGCTACGAGCAGTACTTC. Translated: CASRLAGYEQYF. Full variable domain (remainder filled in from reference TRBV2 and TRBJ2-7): EPEVTQTPSHQVTQMGQEVILRCVPISNHLYFYWYRQILGQKVEFLVSFYNNEISEKSEIFDDQFSVERPDGSNFTLKIRSTKLEDSAMYFCASRLAGYEQYFGPGTRLTVT.

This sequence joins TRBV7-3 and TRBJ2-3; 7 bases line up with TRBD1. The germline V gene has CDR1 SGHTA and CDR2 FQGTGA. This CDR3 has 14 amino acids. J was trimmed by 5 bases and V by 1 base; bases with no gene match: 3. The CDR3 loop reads CASSLIGGGDTQYF. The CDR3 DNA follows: TGTGCCAGCAGCTTAATAGGGGGCGGAGATACGCAGTATTTT.

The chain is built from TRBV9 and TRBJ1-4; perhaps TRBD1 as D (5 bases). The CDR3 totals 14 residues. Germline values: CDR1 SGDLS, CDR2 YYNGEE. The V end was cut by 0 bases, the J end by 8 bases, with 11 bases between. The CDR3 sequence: CASSVGRGREKLFF. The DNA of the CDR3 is TGTGCCAGCAGCGTAGGCCGGGGGAGGGAAAAACTGTTTTTT.

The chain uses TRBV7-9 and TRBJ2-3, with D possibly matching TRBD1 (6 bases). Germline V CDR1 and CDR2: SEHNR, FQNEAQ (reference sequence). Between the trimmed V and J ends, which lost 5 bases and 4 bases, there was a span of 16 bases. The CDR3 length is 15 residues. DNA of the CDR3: TGTGCCAGCAGCCCCCGGACAGTCGCGTCAGATACGCAGTATTTT. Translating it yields CASSPRTVASDTQYF.

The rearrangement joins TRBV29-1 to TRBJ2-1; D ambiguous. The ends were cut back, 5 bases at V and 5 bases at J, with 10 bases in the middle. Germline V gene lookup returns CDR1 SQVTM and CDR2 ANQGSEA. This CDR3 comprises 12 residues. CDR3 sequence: CSVKRPHNEQFF. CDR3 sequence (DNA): TGCAGCGTTAAAAGGCCCCACAATGAGCAGTTCTTC.